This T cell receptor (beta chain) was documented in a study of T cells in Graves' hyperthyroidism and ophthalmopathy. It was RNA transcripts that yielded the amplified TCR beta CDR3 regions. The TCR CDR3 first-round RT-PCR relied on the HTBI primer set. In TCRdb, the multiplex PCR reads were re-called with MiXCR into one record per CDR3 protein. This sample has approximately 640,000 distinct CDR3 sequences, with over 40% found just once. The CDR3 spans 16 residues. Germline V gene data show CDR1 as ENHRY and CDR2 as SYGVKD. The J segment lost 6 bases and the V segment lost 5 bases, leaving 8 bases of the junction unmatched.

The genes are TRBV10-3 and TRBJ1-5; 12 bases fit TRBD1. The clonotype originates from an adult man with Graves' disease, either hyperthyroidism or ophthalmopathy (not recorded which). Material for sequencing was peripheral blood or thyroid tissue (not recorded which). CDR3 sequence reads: CAISRDRGQRSQPQHF. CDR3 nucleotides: TGTGCCATCAGTAGGGACAGGGGGCAGAGGAGTCAGCCCCAGCATTTT.